One TCR beta chain is described in this entry. It has no known antigen specificity. Base-call qualities are not available, and no considerably larger clone is one nucleotide away. In the prospective study, participants were roughly 18 to 89 years old, resided in under 30 geographic areas of the United States, and were enrolled through a virtual design. To assign participants to cohorts, the prospective study relied on clinical history that participants themselves reported in a screening survey and a study questionnaire. ImmuneRACE Cohort 3 recovered participants were defined by two consecutive negative NP/OP PCR tests, healthcare professional clearance, or symptom resolution. In the prospective study, whole blood, serum and a nasopharyngeal or oropharyngeal swab were collected from each participant by mobile phlebotomists. Prospective study participants could optionally give additional blood draws and questionnaires over an approximately 2-month period. Blood samples from the prospective study were shipped frozen or at room temperature prior to DNA extraction.

Including cysteine and phenylalanine, the CDR3 has 14 amino acids. Of the read, only the CDR3 DNA is kept; its 42 bases are in frame from base 1. For this chain, trimming is 6 bases at the V end and 7 bases at the J end, and the number of junction bases without a gene match is 6. CDR1 and CDR2 (WNHNN, SYGVQD) derive from the germline V gene (reference sequence). TCRbeta CDR3 regions were amplified from genomic DNA by means of the immunoSEQ Assay, a bias-controlled multiplex PCR. The authors' pipeline ran thus. Within the assay, amplification of reference gene primers was used to estimate how many nucleated cells each sample contained. To quantify the absolute abundance of each unique TCRbeta CDR3 rearrangement, sequence reads were collapsed and filtered. For each sample, productive Simpson clonality was calculated by taking the square root of Simpson's diversity index across productive rearrangements. In TCRdb, the immuneACCESS table is reduced to in-frame sequences with V and J assigned. These tables do not hold every clone; where another copy was compared, an unresolved V gene accounts for under half, and the others remain unexplained. That table is the source of V, J and clone size, and D and trimming were worked out from the DNA. Counted in this sample were about 480,000 clones; approximately 88% of them appeared once. The ten most abundant clones make up 1.5% to 2% of the sample.

The data were taken from a study of blood T cell repertoires in COVID-19 (TCRdb year 2020). For context, the study as a whole: The collaborator samples originated in the United States, Italy and Spain and spanned the acute and convalescent phases of COVID-19. The material from the prospective study consisted of cDNA or gDNA derived from T cells, B-cell-depleted T cells, or PBMCs. The sample metadata nearly always contained a de-identified subject ID, COVID-19 status, age in years and sex. The repertoires were made available in a free public database intended to serve as a resource for research on the immune response to SARS-CoV-2. Subjects who had been exposed to COVID-19, were actively infected with it, or had recovered from it provided the deeply sampled blood TCRbeta repertoires that made up the dataset. The samples were drawn from the first 160 participants of the ongoing ImmuneRACE study and from roughly 1,300 subjects provided by 6 global collaborators. Where available, HLA class I and class II types were taken from metadata supplied by the sample provider and were not determined by assay-based typing. Paper-wide results and their limitations: Clinical and demographic metadata were provided uncurated, with the amount varying by source and participant.

Input material: PBMCs or T cells enriched from blood (not recorded which). Here the chain combines TRBV10-1 and TRBJ1-6, and TRBD1 matches 7 of the central bases. The receptor comes from a woman aged 40 to 50 who had recovered from COVID-19. The CDR3 region reads CASSAGTVNSPLHF. The DNA reads TGCGCCAGCAGCGCCGGGACAGTAAATTCACCCCTCCACTTT.